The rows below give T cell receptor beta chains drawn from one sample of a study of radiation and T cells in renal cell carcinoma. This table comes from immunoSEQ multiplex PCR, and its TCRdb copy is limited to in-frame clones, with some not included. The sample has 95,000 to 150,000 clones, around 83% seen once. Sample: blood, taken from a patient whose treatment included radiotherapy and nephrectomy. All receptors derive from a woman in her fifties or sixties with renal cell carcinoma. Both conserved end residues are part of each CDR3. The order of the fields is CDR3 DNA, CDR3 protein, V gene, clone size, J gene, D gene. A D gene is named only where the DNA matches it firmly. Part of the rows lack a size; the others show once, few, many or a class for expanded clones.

CDR3 DNA: TGTGCCAGCAGCTTCCAGACAGGGGAGGCTGAAGCTTTCTTT
CDR3 protein: CASSFQTGEAEAFF
V gene: TRBV5-5
clone size: .
J gene: TRBJ1-1
D gene: TRBD1

CDR3 DNA: TGTGCCAGCAGTGACGGGACAGGATCTGGAAACACCATATATTTT
CDR3 protein: CASSDGTGSGNTIYF
V gene: TRBV6-4
clone size: .
J gene: TRBJ1-3
D gene: TRBD1

CDR3 DNA: TGTGCCAGCAGCTTGGGCGGTCAGCCCCAGCATTTT
CDR3 protein: CASSLGGQPQHF
V gene: TRBV7-2
clone size: .
J gene: TRBJ1-5
D gene: .

CDR3 DNA: TGTGCCAGCAGTTACCTTACAGGGGGCAAGGAGTCACCCCTCCACTTT
CDR3 protein: CASSYLTGGKESPLHF
V gene: TRBV6-6
clone size: .
J gene: TRBJ1-6
D gene: TRBD1

CDR3 DNA: TGTGCCAGTAGTAACTCCGGTACGCTCTCTGGAAACACCATATATTTT
CDR3 protein: CASSNSGTLSGNTIYF
V gene: TRBV19
clone size: once
J gene: TRBJ1-3
D gene: .

CDR3 DNA: TGCGCCAGCAGCTCACCAGGACGCCTTAACTATGGCTACACCTTC
CDR3 protein: CASSSPGRLNYGYTF
V gene: TRBV5-1
clone size: .
J gene: TRBJ1-2
D gene: .

CDR3 DNA: TGTGCCAGTAGCCGACTGGCTACAGATACGCAGTATTTT
CDR3 protein: CASSRLATDTQYF
V gene: TRBV19
clone size: .
J gene: TRBJ2-3
D gene: .

CDR3 DNA: TGTGCCAGTAGTATAGGTCCAGGGAGGACTAACTATGGCTACACCTTC
CDR3 protein: CASSIGPGRTNYGYTF
V gene: TRBV19
clone size: .
J gene: TRBJ1-2
D gene: .

CDR3 DNA: TGCGCCAGCAGTAGCTTTACGCAGGGCACTAACTATGGCTACACCTTC
CDR3 protein: CASSSFTQGTNYGYTF
V gene: TRBV5-1
clone size: .
J gene: TRBJ1-2
D gene: .

CDR3 DNA: TGTGCCAGCAGCATATGGACAGGGCAAGAGCAGTACTTC
CDR3 protein: CASSIWTGQEQYF
V gene: TRBV5-5
clone size: .
J gene: TRBJ2-7
D gene: TRBD1

CDR3 DNA: TGCGCCAGCAGCTTGGGGGACAGGGGCGAGGTGAACACTGAAGCTTTCTTT
CDR3 protein: CASSLGDRGEVNTEAFF
V gene: TRBV5-1
clone size: .
J gene: TRBJ1-1
D gene: TRBD1

CDR3 DNA: TGTGCCAGTAGTATAGAACTAGCGGGGGCCTACAATGAGCAGTTCTTC
CDR3 protein: CASSIELAGAYNEQFF
V gene: TRBV19
clone size: .
J gene: TRBJ2-1
D gene: TRBD2

CDR3 DNA: TGTGCCAGCAGTTCTATTCCGGGACAGCTGAACACTGAAGCTTTCTTT
CDR3 protein: CASSSIPGQLNTEAFF
V gene: TRBV6-5
clone size: .
J gene: TRBJ1-1
D gene: TRBD1

CDR3 DNA: TGTGCCAGCAGTTACGGACGAAAAACTGAAGCTTTCTTT
CDR3 protein: CASSYGRKTEAFF
V gene: TRBV6-5
clone size: .
J gene: TRBJ1-1
D gene: .

CDR3 DNA: TGTGCCAGCAGTGTCGGGACAGGGGGTGCTGAAGCTTTCTTT
CDR3 protein: CASSVGTGGAEAFF
V gene: TRBV2
clone size: .
J gene: TRBJ1-1
D gene: TRBD1

CDR3 DNA: TGTGCCAGCAGTTTAGGAGGGACAGCAAACACCGGGGAGCTGTTTTTT
CDR3 protein: CASSLGGTANTGELFF
V gene: TRBV28
clone size: .
J gene: TRBJ2-2
D gene: .

CDR3 DNA: TGTGCCAGCAGTCCCGACGGGTACTATGGCTACACCTTC
CDR3 protein: CASSPDGYYGYTF
V gene: TRBV6-5
clone size: .
J gene: TRBJ1-2
D gene: .

CDR3 DNA: TGTGCCAGTAGTACCCAGACTAGCGGCGAGCAGTACTTC
CDR3 protein: CASSTQTSGEQYF
V gene: TRBV19
clone size: .
J gene: TRBJ2-7
D gene: TRBD2

CDR3 DNA: TGTGCCAGCTCACTGGGAGACTTGAACACTGAAGCTTTCTTT
CDR3 protein: CASSLGDLNTEAFF
V gene: TRBV18
clone size: .
J gene: TRBJ1-1
D gene: .

CDR3 DNA: TGTGCCAGCAGTACCGACAGGGTTTCAAGCCAGCCCCAGCATTTT
CDR3 protein: CASSTDRVSSQPQHF
V gene: TRBV28
clone size: .
J gene: TRBJ1-5
D gene: TRBD1

CDR3 DNA: TGTGCCAGCAGTTTCGCCTATATAGGACAGGGCGGTGGCTACACCTTC
CDR3 protein: CASSFAYIGQGGGYTF
V gene: TRBV28
clone size: .
J gene: TRBJ1-2
D gene: TRBD1

CDR3 DNA: TGTGCCAGCAGCCTCACGGGTGGACAGAGCGGAAACACCATATATTTT
CDR3 protein: CASSLTGGQSGNTIYF
V gene: TRBV7-6
clone size: .
J gene: TRBJ1-3
D gene: .

CDR3 DNA: TGTGCCAGTAGTATAGGGCAGAGAACACTTGGAAACACCATATATTTT
CDR3 protein: CASSIGQRTLGNTIYF
V gene: TRBV19
clone size: .
J gene: TRBJ1-3
D gene: .

CDR3 DNA: TGTGCCAGTAGTATAGTGGGACAGCGTAATGAAGCTTTCTTT
CDR3 protein: CASSIVGQRNEAFF
V gene: TRBV19
clone size: once
J gene: TRBJ1-1
D gene: TRBD1

CDR3 DNA: TGTGCCAGCAGGCCCGGGGGTGGGTACGAGCAGTACTTC
CDR3 protein: CASRPGGGYEQYF
V gene: TRBV6-6
clone size: .
J gene: TRBJ2-7
D gene: .

CDR3 DNA: TGTGCCTGGAGTGTGAGGGGCACAGATACGCAGTATTTT
CDR3 protein: CAWSVRGTDTQYF
V gene: TRBV30
clone size: .
J gene: TRBJ2-3
D gene: .

CDR3 DNA: TGTGCCAGTAGTATAGTAAATAAGGGTTCAAACACTGAAGCTTTCTTT
CDR3 protein: CASSIVNKGSNTEAFF
V gene: TRBV19
clone size: .
J gene: TRBJ1-1
D gene: .

CDR3 DNA: TGTGCCAGCAGCACAACCACCGGGACAGGGGGCGTGGACACTGAAGCTTTCTTT
CDR3 protein: CASSTTTGTGGVDTEAFF
V gene: TRBV7-9
clone size: few
J gene: TRBJ1-1
D gene: TRBD1

CDR3 DNA: TGTGCCAGCAGCGCAACAGGGAAGGCTAATGAAAAACTGTTTTTT
CDR3 protein: CASSATGKANEKLFF
V gene: TRBV7-6
clone size: .
J gene: TRBJ1-4
D gene: .

CDR3 DNA: TGTGCCAGCAGTTATGGACAGGGGGAAACCGGGGAGCTGTTTTTT
CDR3 protein: CASSYGQGETGELFF
V gene: TRBV6-6
clone size: once
J gene: TRBJ2-2
D gene: TRBD1

CDR3 DNA: TGTGCCAGCAGCTTATTAATGGGAATTTCCTACGAGCAGTACTTC
CDR3 protein: CASSLLMGISYEQYF
V gene: TRBV7-3
clone size: .
J gene: TRBJ2-7
D gene: .

CDR3 DNA: TGTGCCAGTAGGGGGACAGGGGTAGATACGCAGTATTTT
CDR3 protein: CASRGTGVDTQYF
V gene: TRBV19
clone size: .
J gene: TRBJ2-3
D gene: TRBD1

CDR3 DNA: TGTGCCAGCAGCTTACGGACTAGCGAGAACACCGGGGAGCTGTTTTTT
CDR3 protein: CASSLRTSENTGELFF
V gene: TRBV7-6
clone size: .
J gene: TRBJ2-2
D gene: TRBD2

CDR3 DNA: TGTGCCAGCAAAGGACCGCAACCTTCCTACGAGCAGTACTTC
CDR3 protein: CASKGPQPSYEQYF
V gene: TRBV6-5
clone size: once
J gene: TRBJ2-7
D gene: .

CDR3 DNA: TGTGCCACCAGCGCGGACCCCCAGTACCTTACGCAGTATTTT
CDR3 protein: CATSADPQYLTQYF
V gene: TRBV15
clone size: .
J gene: TRBJ2-3
D gene: .

CDR3 DNA: TGTGCCAGCAGTGAGGAGCAGGGCTACGAGCAGTACTTC
CDR3 protein: CASSEEQGYEQYF
V gene: TRBV2
clone size: .
J gene: TRBJ2-7
D gene: .

CDR3 DNA: TGTGCCAGCAGTTACCGGACAGGGAACTCTGGAAACACCATATATTTT
CDR3 protein: CASSYRTGNSGNTIYF
V gene: TRBV6-6
clone size: many
J gene: TRBJ1-3
D gene: TRBD1

CDR3 DNA: TGTGCCAGCACCCAGCCGGGCGCCTATAATTCACCCCTCCACTTT
CDR3 protein: CASTQPGAYNSPLHF
V gene: TRBV27
clone size: .
J gene: TRBJ1-6
D gene: .

CDR3 DNA: TGTGCCAGCAGCTTAACTAGCGCCTTGGGGCAGTACTTC
CDR3 protein: CASSLTSALGQYF
V gene: TRBV7-2
clone size: .
J gene: TRBJ2-7
D gene: TRBD2